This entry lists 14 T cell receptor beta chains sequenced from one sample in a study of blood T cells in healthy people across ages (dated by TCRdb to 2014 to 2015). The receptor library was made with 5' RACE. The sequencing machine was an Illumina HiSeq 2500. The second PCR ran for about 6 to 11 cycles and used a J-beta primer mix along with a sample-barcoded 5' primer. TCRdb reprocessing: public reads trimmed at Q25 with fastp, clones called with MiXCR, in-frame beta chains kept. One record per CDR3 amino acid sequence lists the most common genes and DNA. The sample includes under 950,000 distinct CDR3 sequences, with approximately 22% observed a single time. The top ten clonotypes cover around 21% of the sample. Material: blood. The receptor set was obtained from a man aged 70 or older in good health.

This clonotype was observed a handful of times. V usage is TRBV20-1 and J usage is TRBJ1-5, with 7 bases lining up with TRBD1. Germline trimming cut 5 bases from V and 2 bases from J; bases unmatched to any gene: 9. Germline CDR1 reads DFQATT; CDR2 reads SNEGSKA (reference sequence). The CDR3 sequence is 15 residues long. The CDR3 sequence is CSAYVGGRRNQPQHF. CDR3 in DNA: TGCAGTGCTTATGTAGGGGGCCGTCGCAATCAGCCCCAGCATTTT.

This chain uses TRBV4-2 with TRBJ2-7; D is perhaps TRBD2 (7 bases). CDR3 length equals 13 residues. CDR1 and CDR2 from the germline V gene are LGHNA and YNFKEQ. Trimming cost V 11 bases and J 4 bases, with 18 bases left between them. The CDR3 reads CACTNGGAYEQYF. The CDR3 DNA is TGTGCCTGCACCAATGGGGGGGCTTACGAGCAGTACTTC.

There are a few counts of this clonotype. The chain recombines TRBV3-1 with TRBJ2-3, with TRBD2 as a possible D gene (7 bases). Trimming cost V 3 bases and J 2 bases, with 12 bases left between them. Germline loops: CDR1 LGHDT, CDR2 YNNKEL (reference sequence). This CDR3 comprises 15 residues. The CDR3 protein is CASSHGGPTTDTQYF. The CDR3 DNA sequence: TGTGCCAGCAGCCACGGGGGGCCGACCACAGATACGCAGTATTTT.

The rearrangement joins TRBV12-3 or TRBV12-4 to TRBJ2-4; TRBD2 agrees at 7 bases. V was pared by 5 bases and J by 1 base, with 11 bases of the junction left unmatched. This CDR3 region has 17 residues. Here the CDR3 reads CASSHGGSLEAKNIQYF. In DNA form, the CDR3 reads TGTGCCAGCAGTCATGGCGGGAGCCTGGAGGCCAAAAACATTCAGTACTTC.

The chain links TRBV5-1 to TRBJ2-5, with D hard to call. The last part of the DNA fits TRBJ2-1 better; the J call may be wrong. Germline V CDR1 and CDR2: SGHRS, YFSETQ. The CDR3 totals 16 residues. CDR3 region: CASSLEGREPYNEQFF. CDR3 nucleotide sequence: TGCGCCAGCAGCTTGGAGGGTAGGGAACCATACAATGAGCAGTTCTTC.

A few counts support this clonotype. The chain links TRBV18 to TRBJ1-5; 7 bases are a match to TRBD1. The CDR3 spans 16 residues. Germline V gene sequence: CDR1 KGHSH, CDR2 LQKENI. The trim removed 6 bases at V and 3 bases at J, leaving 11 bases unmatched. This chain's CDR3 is CASSRLPGQNNQPQHF. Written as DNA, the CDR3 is TGTGCCAGCTCCCGACTCCCGGGACAGAACAATCAGCCCCAGCATTTT.

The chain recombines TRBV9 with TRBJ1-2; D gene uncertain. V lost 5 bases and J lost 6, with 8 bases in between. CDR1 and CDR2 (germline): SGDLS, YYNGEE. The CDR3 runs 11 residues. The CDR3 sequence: CASRAINGYTF. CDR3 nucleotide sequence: TGTGCCAGCAGGGCCATAAATGGCTACACCTTC.

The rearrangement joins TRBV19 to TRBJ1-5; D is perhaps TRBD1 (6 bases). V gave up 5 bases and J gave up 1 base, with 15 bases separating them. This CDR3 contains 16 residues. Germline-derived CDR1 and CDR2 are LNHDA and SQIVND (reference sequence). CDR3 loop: CASSLQGSRSNQPQHF. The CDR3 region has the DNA TGTGCCAGTAGTCTCCAGGGGAGTAGAAGCAATCAGCCCCAGCATTTT.

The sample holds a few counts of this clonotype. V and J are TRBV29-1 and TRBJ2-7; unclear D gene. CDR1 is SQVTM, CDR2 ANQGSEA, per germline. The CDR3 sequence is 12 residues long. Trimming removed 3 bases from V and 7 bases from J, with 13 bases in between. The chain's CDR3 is CSVEASVLEQYF. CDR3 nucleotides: TGCAGCGTTGAGGCTAGTGTCTTGGAGCAGTACTTC.

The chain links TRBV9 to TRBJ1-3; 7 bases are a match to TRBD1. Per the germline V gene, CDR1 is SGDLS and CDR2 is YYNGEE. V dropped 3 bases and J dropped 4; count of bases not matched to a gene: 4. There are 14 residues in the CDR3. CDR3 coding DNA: TGTGCCAGCAGCGAGACGACAGGGGGAAACACCATATATTTT. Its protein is CASSETTGGNTIYF.

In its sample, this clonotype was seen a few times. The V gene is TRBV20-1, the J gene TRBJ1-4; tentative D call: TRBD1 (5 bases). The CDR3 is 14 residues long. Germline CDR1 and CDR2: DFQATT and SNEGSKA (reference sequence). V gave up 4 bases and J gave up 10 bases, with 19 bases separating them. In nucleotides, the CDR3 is TGCAGTGCTATCCAGGGAGAAGTGATTGGAAAACTGTTTTTT. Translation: CSAIQGEVIGKLFF.

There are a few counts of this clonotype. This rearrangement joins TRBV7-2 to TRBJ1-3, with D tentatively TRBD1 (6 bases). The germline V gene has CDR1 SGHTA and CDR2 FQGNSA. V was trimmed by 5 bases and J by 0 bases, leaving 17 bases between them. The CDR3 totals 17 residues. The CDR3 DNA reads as TGTGCCAGCAGCCTAACGGGAGGGACAAACTCTGGAAACACCATATATTTT. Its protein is CASSLTGGTNSGNTIYF.

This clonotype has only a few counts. CDR3 DNA sequence: TGTGCCAGCAGCAAAGAAGCTAGCGGATTATACAATGAGCAGTTCTTC. Its protein is CASSKEASGLYNEQFF. The V call is TRBV21-1, the J call TRBJ2-1; the D call in the table, TRBD2, was not verified against the DNA. TRBV21-1 is shown as a pseudogene. This CDR3 spans 16 amino acids.

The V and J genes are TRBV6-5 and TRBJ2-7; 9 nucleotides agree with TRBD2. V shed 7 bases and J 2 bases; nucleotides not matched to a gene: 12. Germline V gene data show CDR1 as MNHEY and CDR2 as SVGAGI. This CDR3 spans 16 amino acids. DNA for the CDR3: TGTGCCAGCACCTTAGGAGCGGGGGGAACCACCTACGAGCAGTACTTC. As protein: CASTLGAGGTTYEQYF.